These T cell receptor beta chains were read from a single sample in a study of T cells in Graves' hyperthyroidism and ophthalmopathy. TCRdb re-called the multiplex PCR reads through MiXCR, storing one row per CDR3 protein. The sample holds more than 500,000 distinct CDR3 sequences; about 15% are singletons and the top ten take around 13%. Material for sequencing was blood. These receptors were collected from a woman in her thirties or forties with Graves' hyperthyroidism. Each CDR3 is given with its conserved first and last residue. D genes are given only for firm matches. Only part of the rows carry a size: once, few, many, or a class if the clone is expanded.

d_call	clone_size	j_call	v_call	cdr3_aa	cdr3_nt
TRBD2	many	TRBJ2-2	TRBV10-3	CAISTSGLAVNTGELFF	TGTGCCATCAGTACCTCGGGACTAGCGGTGAACACCGGGGAGCTGTTTTTT
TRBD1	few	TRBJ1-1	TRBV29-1	CSVTRTGENTEAFF	TGCAGCGTTACAAGGACAGGAGAGAACACTGAAGCTTTCTTT
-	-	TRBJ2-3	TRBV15	CATSRDRINADTQYF	TGTGCCACCAGCAGAGATAGGATTAACGCAGATACGCAGTATTTT
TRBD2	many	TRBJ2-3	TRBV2	CASSSTASGTTDTQYF	TGTGCCAGCAGTAGTACGGCTAGCGGCACCACAGATACGCAGTATTTT
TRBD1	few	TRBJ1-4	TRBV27	CASSLGQRPEKLFF	TGTGCCAGCAGTTTGGGACAGCGCCCTGAAAAACTGTTTTTT
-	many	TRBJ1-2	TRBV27	CASSSFSPGGGHGYGYTF	TGTGCCAGCAGTTCCTTTAGCCCGGGGGGGGGACACGGCTATGGCTACACCTTC
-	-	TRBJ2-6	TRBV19	CASTTRPSGANVLTF	TGTGCCAGCACCACCCGCCCCTCTGGGGCCAACGTCCTGACTTTC
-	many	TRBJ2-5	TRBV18	CASSPGGKETQYF	TGTGCCAGCTCACCTGGCGGGAAAGAGACCCAGTACTTC
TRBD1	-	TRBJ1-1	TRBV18	CASSPRETGGTEAFF	TGTGCCAGCTCACCACGGGAGACAGGGGGCACTGAAGCTTTCTTT
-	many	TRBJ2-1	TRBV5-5	CASTRDGLYNEQFF	TGTGCCAGCACCCGAGACGGGCTGTACAATGAGCAGTTCTTC
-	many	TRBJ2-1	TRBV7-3	CASSPLGGDEQFF	TGTGCCAGCAGTCCTCTAGGGGGGGATGAGCAGTTCTTC
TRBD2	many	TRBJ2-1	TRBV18	CASLETAGGVENEQFF	TGTGCCAGCCTGGAGACGGCGGGAGGGGTAGAGAATGAGCAGTTCTTC
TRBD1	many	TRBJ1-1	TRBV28	CASSPPGQVLSEAFF	TGTGCCAGCAGCCCTCCGGGACAGGTTCTATCAGAAGCTTTCTTT
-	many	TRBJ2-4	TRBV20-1	CSARDVLHENIQYF	TGCAGTGCTAGGGACGTTTTGCATGAAAACATTCAGTACTTC
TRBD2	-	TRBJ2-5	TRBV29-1	CSVKDLRREGPETQYF	TGCAGCGTTAAAGATCTAAGGCGGGAGGGCCCAGAGACCCAGTACTTC
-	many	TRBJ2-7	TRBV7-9	CASSLGQDSSYEQYF	TGTGCCAGCAGCTTAGGACAGGATAGCTCCTACGAGCAGTACTTC
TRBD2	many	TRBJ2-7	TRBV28	CASSLSSGRLVRYEQYF	TGTGCCAGCAGTTTGAGTAGCGGGAGGTTAGTTCGATACGAGCAGTACTTC
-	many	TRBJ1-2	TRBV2	CASSEGQPTGHGYTF	TGTGCCAGCAGTGAAGGGCAGCCCACCGGGCATGGCTACACCTTC
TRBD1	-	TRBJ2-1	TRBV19	CASSRQGYHSEEQFF	TGTGCCAGTAGTAGACAGGGCTATCACTCGGAGGAGCAGTTCTTC
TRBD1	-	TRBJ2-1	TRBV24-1	CATSDTTKAGQGSHEQFF	TGTGCCACCAGTGATACCACGAAGGCGGGACAGGGGTCTCATGAGCAGTTCTTC
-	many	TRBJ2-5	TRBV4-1	CASSPTGTAETQYF	TGCGCCAGCAGCCCGACAGGGACTGCGGAGACCCAGTACTTC
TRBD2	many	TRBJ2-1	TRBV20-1	CSAPVAGALRDEQFF	TGCAGTGCTCCGGTAGCGGGGGCTTTACGTGATGAGCAGTTCTTC
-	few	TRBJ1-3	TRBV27	CASSPGQGNTIYF	TGTGCCAGCAGCCCCGGACAGGGAAACACCATATATTTT
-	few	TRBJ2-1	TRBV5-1	CASSLQPEVNEQFF	TGCGCCAGCAGCCTACAGCCCGAGGTTAATGAGCAGTTCTTC
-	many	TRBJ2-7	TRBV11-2	CASSLDLAVEQYF	TGTGCCAGCAGCTTAGATCTAGCAGTCGAGCAGTACTTC
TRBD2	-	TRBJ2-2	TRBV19	CASQTSGGYTGELFF	TGTGCCAGCCAGACTAGCGGGGGCTACACCGGGGAGCTGTTTTTT
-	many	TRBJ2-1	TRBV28	CASSLPRDTALSYNEQFF	TGTGCCAGCAGTCTACCCCGGGACACCGCCCTCTCCTACAATGAGCAGTTCTTC
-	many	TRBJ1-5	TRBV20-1	CSARDGGNRYSNQPQHF	TGCAGTGCTAGAGATGGGGGGAACCGGTATAGCAATCAGCCCCAGCATTTT
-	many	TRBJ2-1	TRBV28	CASRKGVNNEQFF	TGTGCCAGCCGTAAAGGGGTTAACAATGAGCAGTTCTTC
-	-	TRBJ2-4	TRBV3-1	CANSLTERRNIQYF	TGTGCCAACAGCCTTACAGAGAGAAGAAACATTCAGTACTTC
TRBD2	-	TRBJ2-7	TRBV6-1	CASTRDRTSGGGEQYF	TGTGCCAGCACCAGGGATAGAACTAGCGGAGGGGGCGAGCAGTACTTC
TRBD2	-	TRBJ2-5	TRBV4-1	CATGGTSGPQETQYF	TGCGCCACCGGGGGGACTAGCGGACCCCAAGAGACCCAGTACTTC
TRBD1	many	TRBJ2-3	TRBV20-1	CSAGTGGAQYF	TGCAGTGCAGGGACAGGGGGTGCGCAGTATTTT
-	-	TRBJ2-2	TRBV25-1	CASRTPNTGELFF	TGTGCCAGCAGAACACCGAACACCGGGGAGCTGTTTTTT
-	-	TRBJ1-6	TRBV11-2	CASSSGTAASLHF	TGTGCCAGCAGCTCCGGGACCGCCGCTTCCCTCCACTTT
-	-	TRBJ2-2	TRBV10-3	CAISETPNTGELFF	TGTGCCATCAGTGAAACACCGAACACCGGGGAGCTGTTTTTT
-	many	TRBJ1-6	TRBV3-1	CASSQAGLNSPLHF	TGTGCCAGCAGCCAAGCGGGACTTAATTCACCCCTCCACTTT
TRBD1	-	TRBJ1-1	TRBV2	CASSGVGQGNTEAFF	TGTGCCAGCAGTGGGGTCGGACAGGGGAACACTGAAGCTTTCTTT
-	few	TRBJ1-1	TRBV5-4	CASSLDNEAFF	TGTGCCAGCAGCTTGGACAATGAAGCTTTCTTT
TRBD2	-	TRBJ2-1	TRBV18	CASSPGLGDYNEQFF	TGTGCCAGCTCACCGGGACTAGGGGACTACAATGAGCAGTTCTTC
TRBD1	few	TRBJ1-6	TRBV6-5	CASSYLTGGENSPLHF	TGTGCCAGCAGTTACCTGACAGGGGGCGAGAATTCACCCCTCCACTTT
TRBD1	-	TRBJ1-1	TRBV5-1	CTSSTRTGGTEAFF	TGCACCAGCAGCACCCGGACAGGGGGCACTGAAGCTTTCTTT